The next 26 T cell receptor beta chains were all read from a single sample in a study of blood T cell repertoires in COVID-19. Sequenced by immunoSEQ multiplex PCR; TCRdb stores in-frame clones only, minus some. This sample has 88,000 or so clones, with 70% to 80% found just once. Sequencing was performed on peripheral blood. Receptors were obtained from a human donor in a cohort sampled during active COVID-19.

The V and J genes are TRBV3-1 (or the pseudogene TRBV3-2) and TRBJ2-5; 10 positions match TRBD1. The V gene's germline CDR1 is LGHDT and CDR2 YNNKEL (reference sequence). V lost 4 bases to trimming and J lost 4 bases; unmatched junction nucleotides: 6. This CDR3 spans 15 amino acids. The CDR3 DNA is TGTGCCAGCAGCCCAGAGACAGGGGGCGCAGAGACCCAGTACTTC. Translating gives CASSPETGGAETQYF.

V and J are TRBV30 and TRBJ1-6; D is unclear. V was clipped by 4 bases and J by 0 bases, with 10 bases between them. This CDR3 comprises 15 residues. CDR1 GTSNPN and CDR2 SVGIG come from the germline V gene (reference sequence). CDR3: CAWNTESSYNSPLHF. The DNA of the CDR3 is TGTGCCTGGAATACAGAGAGCTCCTATAATTCACCCCTCCACTTT.

This clone was recorded once. V is TRBV18 and J is TRBJ1-1; possible D gene TRBD1, 5 bases. The CDR3 has 15 residues. In germline, CDR1 is KGHSH, CDR2 LQKENI. The V end was cut by 6 bases, the J end by 3 bases, with 17 bases between. The DNA of the CDR3 is TGTGCCAGCTCCCCCCTTCGGGGGGGGGACACTGAAGCTTTCTTT. Amino acid sequence: CASSPLRGGDTEAFF. Drawing the rest from reference TRBV18 and TRBJ1-1, the complete variable domain is NAGVMQNPRHLVRRRGQEARLRCSPMKGHSHVYWYRQLPEEGLKFMVYLQKENIIDESGMPKERFSAEFPKEGPSILRIQQVVRGDSAAYFCASSPLRGGDTEAFFGQGTRLTVV.

The gene calls are TRBV28 and TRBJ2-3; 8 bases line up with TRBD1. In germline, CDR1 is MDHEN, CDR2 SYDVKM. The CDR3 is 14 amino acids. J lost 3 bases, V lost 6 bases, and 5 bases had no gene match. CDR3 bases: TGTGCCAGCAGCCAGGGACAGGAGACAGATACGCAGTATTTT. Translated, it gives CASSQGQETDTQYF.

This chain joins TRBV19 and TRBJ2-5; 8 bases align to TRBD2. The CDR3 covers 16 residues. The germline gives CDR1 LNHDA, CDR2 SQIVND (reference sequence). V shed 5 bases, J shed 1 base, and the junction held 9 bases outside the gene matches. In DNA form, the CDR3 reads TGTGCCAGTAGTCCGACTAGCGTACAATTCCAAGAGACCCAGTACTTC. It specifies CASSPTSVQFQETQYF.

The CDR3 DNA reads TGTGCCAGCAGGGCAGCGGGAACAGATACGCAGTATTTT. Its protein product is CASRAAGTDTQYF. The chain couples TRBV27 to TRBJ2-3; 7 positions agree with TRBD2. This CDR3 is built from 13 residues. Unmatched junction bases numbered 3, after V lost 6 bases and J lost 3 bases. Germline CDR1 MNHEY, CDR2 SMNVEV (reference sequence).

This clone appeared once. In nucleotides, the CDR3 is TGTGCCAGCAGTGATATGTGGCGGGAGACACACAATGAGCAGTTCTTC. This encodes CASSDMWRETHNEQFF. The chain joins TRBV6-1 to TRBJ2-1; TRBD2 agrees at 7 bases. Germline V gives CDR1 MNHNS, CDR2 SASEGT. This CDR3 region has 16 residues. J lost 5 bases, V lost 3 bases, and 10 bases had no gene match.

This clone was picked up one time. The CDR3 coding sequence is TGTGCCAGCACTAAACCACTAGCGGGAGAAGAGACCCAGTACTTC. This sequence encodes CASTKPLAGEETQYF. The chain combines TRBV5-5 with TRBJ2-5, with 11 positions matching TRBD2. CDR1 and CDR2 from the germline V gene are SGHKS and YYEKEE (reference sequence). The CDR3 contains 15 residues. The trim removed 6 bases at V and 3 bases at J, leaving 7 bases unmatched.

This chain joins TRBV28 and TRBJ1-2; TRBD1 is a possible D gene (6 bases). Trimming cost V 2 bases and J 5 bases, with 21 bases left between them. Germline CDR1 MDHEN, CDR2 SYDVKM. The CDR3 is made up of 17 amino acids. CDR3 sequence: CASSLTWSLGAGYGYTF. The CDR3 bases are TGTGCCAGCAGTTTAACGTGGAGTCTGGGGGCAGGGTATGGCTACACCTTC.

The chain carries TRBV19 and TRBJ1-2; tentative D call: TRBD1 (5 bases). This CDR3 comprises 11 residues. Germline values: CDR1 LNHDA, CDR2 SQIVND (reference sequence). V lost 7 bases to trimming and J lost 5 bases, with 8 bases between them. The CDR3 bases are TGTGCCAGTATAGGGGAATATGGCTACACCTTC. Translating it yields CASIGEYGYTF.

The genes are TRBV2 and TRBJ2-1; 10 bases fit TRBD1. Germline V gene sequence: CDR1 SNHLY, CDR2 FYNNEI. Germline trimming cut 2 bases from V and 5 bases from J; bases unmatched to any gene: 3. This CDR3 has 15 residues. CDR3 sequence (DNA): TGTGCCAGCAGTGAATATGGGACAGGGGACAATGAGCAGTTCTTC. Its protein is CASSEYGTGDNEQFF.

This clone was recorded only once. CDR3 residues: CASSALLADQETQYF. CDR3 DNA sequence: TGTGCCAGCAGTGCCCTACTAGCGGACCAAGAGACCCAGTACTTC. The gene calls are TRBV27 and TRBJ2-5; TRBD2 matches at 8 bases. The V and J ends lost 5 bases and 0 bases, in that order; junction bases with no gene match: 5. The germline gives CDR1 MNHEY, CDR2 SMNVEV (reference sequence). CDR3 length: 15 residues.

This clone was observed a single time. The chain uses TRBV28 and TRBJ1-2; D might be TRBD1 (6 bases). CDR1 MDHEN and CDR2 SYDVKM come from the germline V gene. This CDR3 spans 16 amino acids. V lost 2 bases and J 0 bases, leaving 13 bases between the germline ends. DNA of the CDR3: TGTGCCAGCAGTTTAGGGGGACACGACGCTAACTATGGCTACACCTTC. As protein: CASSLGGHDANYGYTF.

The chain has TRBV19 and TRBJ1-1; D remains unclear. Germline lookup yields CDR1 LNHDA and CDR2 SQIVND (reference sequence). The CDR3 length is 14 residues. Trimming pared 3 bases from V and 3 bases from J, leaving 11 bases between. The CDR3 DNA follows: TGTGCCAGTAGTATGGCAGGCTTGGACACTGAAGCTTTCTTT. Encoded protein: CASSMAGLDTEAFF.

The chain uses TRBV5-1 and TRBJ1-6; the D gene is possibly TRBD1 (5 bases). The CDR3 length is 15 residues. The V gene lost 3 bases and the J gene lost 14 bases, with 21 bases spanning the gap. CDR1 and CDR2 from the germline V gene are SGHRS and YFSETQ. CDR3 amino acids: CASSSQTDPSSTLHF. The CDR3 DNA follows: TGCGCCAGCAGCTCGCAGACAGATCCAAGCTCAACCCTCCACTTT. Variable domain in full (rest from reference TRBV5-1 and TRBJ1-6): KAGVTQTPRYLIKTRGQQVTLSCSPISGHRSVSWYQQTPGQGLQFLFEYFSETQRNKGNFPGRFSGRQFSNSRSEMNVSTLELGDSALYLCASSSQTDPSSTLHFGNGTRLTVT.

The sample holds one count of this clone. V is TRBV24-1 and J is TRBJ2-1, with 13 bases that match TRBD2. Germline lookup yields CDR1 KGHDR and CDR2 SFDVKD. The CDR3 consists of 16 residues. V dropped 3 bases and J dropped 5; count of bases not matched to a gene: 3. CDR3 sequence: CATSDGLAGVDNEQFF. The CDR3 nucleotides are TGTGCCACCAGTGATGGACTAGCGGGAGTAGACAATGAGCAGTTCTTC.

This clone was found once. The chain employs TRBV11-3 and TRBJ2-3, with 7 positions matching TRBD1. With V trimmed by 5 bases and J by 0 bases, 5 bases remained unmatched. Germline V CDR1 and CDR2: SGHNT, YENEEA. CDR3 length equals 15 residues. The CDR3 region is CASSSRQGSTDTQYF. CDR3 nucleotide sequence: TGTGCCAGCAGCAGCCGACAGGGTAGCACAGATACGCAGTATTTT.

The chain uses TRBV7-3 and TRBJ2-2, with 10 bases aligning to TRBD1. Germline V gene data show CDR1 as SGHTA and CDR2 as FQGTGA. This CDR3 comprises 16 residues. V lost 6 bases and J lost 0; bases outside the gene matches: 4. The CDR3 DNA sequence: TGTGCCAGCAGTCGACAGGGGGCTCCGAACACCGGGGAGCTGTTTTTT. Protein product: CASSRQGAPNTGELFF. The variable domain in full, completed from reference TRBV7-3 and TRBJ2-2, reads GAGVSQTPSNKVTEKGKYVELRCDPISGHTALYWYRQSLGQGPEFLIYFQGTGAADDSGLPNDRFFAVRPEGSVSTLKIQRTERGDSAVYLCASSRQGAPNTGELFFGEGSRLTVL.

J is TRBJ2-1 and V is TRBV28; D possibly corresponds to TRBD2 (6 bases). Trimming stripped 1 base from V and 8 bases from J, with 18 bases between. Germline CDR1 and CDR2: MDHEN and SYDVKM. This CDR3 is 16 amino acids long. In DNA form, the CDR3 reads TGTGCCAGCAGTTTATCTGCCCCGACCTCGGGGGATGAGCAGTTCTTC. It yields the protein CASSLSAPTSGDEQFF.

This rearrangement joins TRBV7-9 to TRBJ1-1; D is unclear. V was cut by 2 bases and J by 5 bases, with 12 bases left in between. The CDR3 consists of 14 residues. Looked up from germline, CDR1 is SEHNR and CDR2 is FQNEAQ (reference sequence). Written as DNA, the CDR3 is TGTGCCAGCAGCTTAAAATCCGGAGCGACTGAAGCTTTCTTT. It encodes CASSLKSGATEAFF. Filled out from reference TRBV7-9 and TRBJ1-1, the complete variable domain reads DTGVSQNPRHKITKRGQNVTFRCDPISEHNRLYWYRQTLGQGPEFLTYFQNEAQLEKSRLLSDRFSAERPKGSFSTLEIQRTEQGDSAMYLCASSLKSGATEAFFGQGTRLTVV.

This clone was seen a single time. The chain combines TRBV7-6 with TRBJ1-1; tentatively, D is TRBD1 (6 bases). The germline gives CDR1 SGHVS, CDR2 FNYEAQ. V gave up 2 bases and J gave up 4 bases, with 11 bases separating them. The CDR3 extends over 14 amino acids. CDR3 sequence reads: CASSLRGGGTEAFF. The CDR3, as DNA: TGTGCCAGCAGCTTAAGGGGGGGCGGCACTGAAGCTTTCTTT.

J is TRBJ1-1 and V is TRBV20-1; D gene ambiguous. Germline loops: CDR1 DFQATT, CDR2 SNEGSKA (reference sequence). CDR3 length: 11 residues. Trimming removed 2 bases from V and 5 bases from J, with 6 bases in between. CDR3 residues: CSARPRTEAFF. The CDR3 region has the DNA TGCAGTGCTAGACCGAGGACTGAAGCTTTCTTT.

The gene calls are TRBV7-2 and TRBJ2-7, with 12 bases matching TRBD2. The germline V gene has CDR1 SGHTA and CDR2 FQGNSA. The trim removed 5 bases at V and 2 bases at J, leaving 10 bases unmatched. The CDR3 contains 17 residues. The CDR3 nucleotides read TGTGCCAGCAGCCAGCAATCTAGCGGGAGGGCCGCCTACGAGCAGTACTTC. This sequence encodes CASSQQSSGRAAYEQYF.

V is TRBV2 and J is TRBJ1-4; 7 bases match TRBD1. Unmatched junction bases numbered 7, after V lost 7 bases and J lost 2 bases. Germline V CDR1 and CDR2: SNHLY, FYNNEI. This CDR3 spans 15 amino acids. CDR3 nucleotides: TGTGCCAGCACTGCGGAGGGGGCGACTAATGAAAAACTGTTTTTT. Its protein is CASTAEGATNEKLFF. Full variable domain (rest looked up from reference TRBV2 and TRBJ1-4): EPEVTQTPSHQVTQMGQEVILRCVPISNHLYFYWYRQILGQKVEFLVSFYNNEISEKSEIFDDQFSVERPDGSNFTLKIRSTKLEDSAMYFCASTAEGATNEKLFFGSGTQLSVL.

To note about this clone: Mismatch with germline at one junction end may stem from a read error. This rearrangement joins TRBV6-5 to TRBJ1-5; 8 bases match TRBD1. The CDR3 contains 14 residues. Germline V gene lookup returns CDR1 MNHEY and CDR2 SVGAGI. The CDR3 loop reads CATSTGGTDQPQHF. DNA for the CDR3: TGTGCCACCAGTACAGGGGGAACCGATCAGCCCCAGCATTTT.

V is TRBV7-6 and J is TRBJ1-5; the D gene is possibly TRBD1 (6 bases). Trimming took 5 bases from V and 0 from J, leaving 14 bases between them. The germline gives CDR1 SGHVS, CDR2 FNYEAQ. The CDR3 has 16 amino acids. The CDR3 region has the DNA TGTGCCAGCAGCGCCGGGACACCCCATAGCAATCAGCCCCAGCATTTT. This translates into CASSAGTPHSNQPQHF.